What follows is one TCR beta chain and its context. This specimen comes from a study of Tregs in tolerant kidney transplant recipients. The wider study: Mixed chimerism was transient after nonmyeloablative marrow transplants from related graft donors.

Unstimulated regulatory T cells (CD4+CD25+CD127-), CD4+CD25- non-regulatory cells, CD4 and CD8 cells were FACS-sorted from thawed PBMCs. Thawed PBMCs were rested overnight at 37°C with around 200 IU/ml IL-2 before regulatory T cell sorting. In germline, CDR1 is LNHDA, CDR2 SQIVND (reference sequence). V was clipped by 5 bases and J by 1 base, with 16 bases between them. The CDR3 loop spans 16 amino acids. The repertoire was sequenced with immunoSEQ multiplex PCR; TCRdb's copy has only in-frame clones and lacks some. The repertoire includes 55,000 to 70,000 clones, approximately 83% of them detected once, and 2.1% sits in the top ten.

The chain is built from TRBV19 and TRBJ2-3, with D possibly matching TRBD1 (6 bases). This material consisted of Tregs from blood, taken before the transplant. This clonotype was sampled from a human donor who received a combined kidney and bone marrow transplant. CDR3 residues: CASSFPQGRGTDTQYF. In DNA, the CDR3 is TGTGCCAGTAGTTTCCCCCAGGGGCGGGGCACAGATACGCAGTATTTT.